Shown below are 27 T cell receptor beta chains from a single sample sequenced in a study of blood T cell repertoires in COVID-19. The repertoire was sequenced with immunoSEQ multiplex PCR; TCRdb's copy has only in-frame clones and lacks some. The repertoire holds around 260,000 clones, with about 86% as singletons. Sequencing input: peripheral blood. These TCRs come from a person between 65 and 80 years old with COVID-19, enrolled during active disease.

The CDR3 loop is CASSLGQGGTGELFF. As DNA, the CDR3 is TGTGCCAGCAGCCTGGGACAGGGGGGAACCGGGGAGCTGTTTTTT. The V call is TRBV28, the J call TRBJ2-2; 11 nucleotides line up with TRBD1. Germline CDR1 MDHEN, CDR2 SYDVKM. V lost 6 bases to trimming and J lost 5 bases; unmatched junction nucleotides: 5. This CDR3 is built from 15 residues.

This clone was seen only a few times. DNA of the CDR3: TGTGCCAGCAGCTTATGGGGAAGGGGGGGTCATCAGCCCCAGCATTTT. The encoded protein is CASSLWGRGGHQPQHF. The chain carries TRBV7-9 and TRBJ1-5, with D possibly matching TRBD1 (6 bases). Germline lookup yields CDR1 SEHNR and CDR2 FQNEAQ (reference sequence). Trimming took 2 bases from V and 5 from J, leaving 16 bases between them. This CDR3 spans 16 amino acids.

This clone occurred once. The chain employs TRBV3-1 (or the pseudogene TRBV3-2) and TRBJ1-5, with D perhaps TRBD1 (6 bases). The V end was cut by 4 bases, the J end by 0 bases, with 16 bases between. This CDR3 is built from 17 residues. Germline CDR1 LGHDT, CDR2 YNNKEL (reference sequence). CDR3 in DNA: TGTGCCAGCAGCCCGGGGCGAGGGACATATAGCAATCAGCCCCAGCATTTT. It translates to CASSPGRGTYSNQPQHF.

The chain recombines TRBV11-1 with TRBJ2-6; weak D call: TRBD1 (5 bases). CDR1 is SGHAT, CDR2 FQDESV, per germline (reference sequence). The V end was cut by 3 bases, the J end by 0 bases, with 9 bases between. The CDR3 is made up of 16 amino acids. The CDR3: CASSFRQSSGANVLTF. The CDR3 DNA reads TGTGCCAGCAGCTTTCGACAGAGCTCTGGGGCCAACGTCCTGACTTTC. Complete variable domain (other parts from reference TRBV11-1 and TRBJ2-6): EAEVAQSPRYKITEKSQAVAFWCDPISGHATLYWYRQILGQGPELLVQFQDESVVDDSQLPKDRFSAERLKGVDSTLKIQPAELGDSAMYLCASSFRQSSGANVLTFGAGSRLTVL.

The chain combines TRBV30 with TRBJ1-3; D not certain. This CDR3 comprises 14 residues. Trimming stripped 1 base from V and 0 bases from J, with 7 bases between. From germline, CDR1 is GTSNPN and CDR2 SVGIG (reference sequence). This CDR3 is CAWSAQSSGNTIYF. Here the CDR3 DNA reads TGTGCCTGGAGTGCACAGAGCTCTGGAAACACCATATATTTT.

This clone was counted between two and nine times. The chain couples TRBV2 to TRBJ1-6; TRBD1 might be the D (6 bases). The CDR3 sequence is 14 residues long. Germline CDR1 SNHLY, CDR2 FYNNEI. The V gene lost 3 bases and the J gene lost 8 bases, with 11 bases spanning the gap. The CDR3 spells CASSDRGWDSPLHF. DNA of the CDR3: TGTGCCAGCAGTGACAGGGGTTGGGATTCACCCCTCCACTTT.

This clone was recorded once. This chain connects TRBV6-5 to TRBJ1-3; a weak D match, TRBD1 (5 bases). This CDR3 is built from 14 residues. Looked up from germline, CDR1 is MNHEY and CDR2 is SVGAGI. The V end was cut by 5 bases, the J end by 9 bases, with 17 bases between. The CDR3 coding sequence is TGTGCCAGCAGTCAGGGCCACGAAAGGAGCACCATATATTTT. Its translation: CASSQGHERSTIYF.

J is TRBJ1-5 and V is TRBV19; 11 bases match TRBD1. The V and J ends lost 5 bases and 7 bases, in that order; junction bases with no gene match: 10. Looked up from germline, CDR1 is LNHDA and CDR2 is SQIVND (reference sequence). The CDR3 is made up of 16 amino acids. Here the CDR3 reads CASSSRLGQGAQPQHF. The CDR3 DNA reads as TGTGCCAGTAGTTCCCGACTTGGACAGGGGGCCCAGCCCCAGCATTTT.

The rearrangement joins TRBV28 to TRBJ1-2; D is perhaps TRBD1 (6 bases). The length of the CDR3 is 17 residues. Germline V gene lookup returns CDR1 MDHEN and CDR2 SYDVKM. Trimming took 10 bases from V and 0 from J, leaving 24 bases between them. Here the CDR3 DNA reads TGTGCCACCTTAGTTAATTCCGGGACACCGGCTAACTATGGCTACACCTTC. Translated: CATLVNSGTPANYGYTF.

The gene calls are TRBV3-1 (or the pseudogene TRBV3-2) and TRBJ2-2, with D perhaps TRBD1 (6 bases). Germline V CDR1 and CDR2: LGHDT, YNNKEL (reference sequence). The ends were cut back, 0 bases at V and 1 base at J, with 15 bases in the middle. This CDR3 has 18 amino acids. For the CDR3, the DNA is TGTGCCAGCAGCCAAGAGGGACATCACGAAAGGAACACCGGGGAGCTGTTTTTT. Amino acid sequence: CASSQEGHHERNTGELFF.

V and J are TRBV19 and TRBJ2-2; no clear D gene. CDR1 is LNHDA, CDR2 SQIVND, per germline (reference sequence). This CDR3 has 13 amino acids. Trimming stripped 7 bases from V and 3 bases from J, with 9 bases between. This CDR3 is CASINGDTGELFF. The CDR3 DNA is TGTGCCAGTATAAACGGTGACACCGGGGAGCTGTTTTTT.

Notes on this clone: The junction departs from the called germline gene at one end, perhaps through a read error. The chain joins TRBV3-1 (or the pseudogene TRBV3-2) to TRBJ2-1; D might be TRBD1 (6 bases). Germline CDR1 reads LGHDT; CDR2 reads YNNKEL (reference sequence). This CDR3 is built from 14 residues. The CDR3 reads CASSQGGRGSEQFF. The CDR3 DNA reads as TGTGCCAGCAGTCAAGGAGGCAGGGGAAGTGAGCAGTTCTTC.

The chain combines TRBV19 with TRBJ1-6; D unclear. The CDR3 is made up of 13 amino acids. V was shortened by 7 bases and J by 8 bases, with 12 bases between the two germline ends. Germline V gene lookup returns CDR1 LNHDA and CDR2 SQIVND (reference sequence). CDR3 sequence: CASMAEGDSPLHF. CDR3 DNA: TGTGCCAGTATGGCAGAGGGAGATTCACCCCTCCACTTT.

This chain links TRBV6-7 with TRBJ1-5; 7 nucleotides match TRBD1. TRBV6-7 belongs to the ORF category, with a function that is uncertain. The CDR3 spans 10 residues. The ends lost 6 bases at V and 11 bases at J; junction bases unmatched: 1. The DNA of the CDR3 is TGTGCCAGCAGGGGACAGTCCCAGCATTTT. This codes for CASRGQSQHF.

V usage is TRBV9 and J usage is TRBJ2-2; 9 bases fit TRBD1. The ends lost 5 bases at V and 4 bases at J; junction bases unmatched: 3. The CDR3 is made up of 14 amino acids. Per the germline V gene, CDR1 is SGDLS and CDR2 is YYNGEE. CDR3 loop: CASSLQGATGELFF. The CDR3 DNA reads TGTGCCAGCAGTTTACAGGGGGCCACCGGGGAGCTGTTTTTT.

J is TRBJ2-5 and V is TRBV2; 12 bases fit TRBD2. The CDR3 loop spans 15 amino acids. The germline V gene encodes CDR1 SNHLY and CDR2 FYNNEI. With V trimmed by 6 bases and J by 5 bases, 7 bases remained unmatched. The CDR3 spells CASRQLAGGTETQYF. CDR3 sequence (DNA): TGTGCCAGCAGACAACTAGCGGGGGGTACGGAGACCCAGTACTTC.

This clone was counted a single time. In nucleotides, the CDR3 is TGTGCCAGCTCACCACTCTTGACAGAGCAGTTCTTC. It is translated as CASSPLLTEQFF. The chain uses TRBV18 and TRBJ2-1; D unresolved. The CDR3 contains 12 residues. Germline V gene sequence: CDR1 KGHSH, CDR2 LQKENI. The V end lost 1 base, the J end lost 10 bases, and 8 bases lay between the germline ends.

DNA of the CDR3: TGTGCCTGGAGTACGGGGGGAGGTAAGCCCCAGCATTTT. Amino acids: CAWSTGGGKPQHF. This chain connects TRBV30 to TRBJ1-5, with D possibly TRBD1 on 5 matching bases. CDR3 length: 13 amino acids. Trimming cost V 2 bases and J 8 bases, with 13 bases left between them. Germline assignment: CDR1 GTSNPN and CDR2 SVGIG (reference sequence).

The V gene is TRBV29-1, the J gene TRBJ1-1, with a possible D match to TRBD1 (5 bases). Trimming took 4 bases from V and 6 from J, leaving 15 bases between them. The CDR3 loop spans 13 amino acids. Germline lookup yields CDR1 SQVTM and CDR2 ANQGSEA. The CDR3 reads CSVGQTFGSEAFF. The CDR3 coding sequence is TGCAGCGTTGGACAGACCTTTGGCTCTGAAGCTTTCTTT.

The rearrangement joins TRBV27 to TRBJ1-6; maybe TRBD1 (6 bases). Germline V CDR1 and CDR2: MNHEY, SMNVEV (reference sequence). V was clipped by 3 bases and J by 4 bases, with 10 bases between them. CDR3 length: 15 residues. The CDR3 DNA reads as TGTGCCAGCAGTTTCGGACAGAAATATAATTCACCCCTCCACTTT. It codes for CASSFGQKYNSPLHF.

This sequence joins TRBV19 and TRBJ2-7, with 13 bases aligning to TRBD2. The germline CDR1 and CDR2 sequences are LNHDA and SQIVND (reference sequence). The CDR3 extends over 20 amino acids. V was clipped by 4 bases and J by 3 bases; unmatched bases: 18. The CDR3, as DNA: TGTGCCAGTAGTACACATCGACTAGCGGGAGGATCTGGGCGCTACTACGAGCAGTACTTC. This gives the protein CASSTHRLAGGSGRYYEQYF.

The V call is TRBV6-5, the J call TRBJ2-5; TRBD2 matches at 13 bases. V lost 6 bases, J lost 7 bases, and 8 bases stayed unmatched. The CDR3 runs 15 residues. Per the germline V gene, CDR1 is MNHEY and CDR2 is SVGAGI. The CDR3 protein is CASRGTSGAPGTQYF. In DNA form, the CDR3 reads TGTGCCAGCAGGGGGACTAGCGGGGCCCCGGGGACCCAGTACTTC.

The CDR3 DNA is TGTGCCAGCAGCTTTAGCGGGGGGGCATTTACAGATACGCAGTATTTT. Its protein product is CASSFSGGAFTDTQYF. The genes are TRBV7-2 and TRBJ2-3; the match to TRBD2 covers 11 bases. The length of the CDR3 is 16 residues. Germline V gene sequence: CDR1 SGHTA, CDR2 FQGNSA. V shed 3 bases and J 3 bases; nucleotides not matched to a gene: 5.

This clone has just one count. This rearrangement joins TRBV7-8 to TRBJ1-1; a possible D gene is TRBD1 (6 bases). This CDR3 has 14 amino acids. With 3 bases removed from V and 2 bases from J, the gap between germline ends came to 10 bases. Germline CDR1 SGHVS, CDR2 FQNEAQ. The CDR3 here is CASSFTGQNTEAFF. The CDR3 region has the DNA TGTGCCAGCAGCTTCACAGGGCAAAACACTGAAGCTTTCTTT.

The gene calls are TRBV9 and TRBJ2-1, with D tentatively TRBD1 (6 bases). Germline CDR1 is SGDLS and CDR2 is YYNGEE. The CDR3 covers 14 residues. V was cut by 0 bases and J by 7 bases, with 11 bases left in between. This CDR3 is CASSVEGTINEQFF. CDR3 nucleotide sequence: TGTGCCAGCAGCGTAGAAGGGACAATTAATGAGCAGTTCTTC.

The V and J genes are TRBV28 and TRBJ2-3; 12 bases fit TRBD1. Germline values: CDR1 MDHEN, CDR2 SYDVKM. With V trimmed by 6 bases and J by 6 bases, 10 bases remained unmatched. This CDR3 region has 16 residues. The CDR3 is CASRQLGTGGRDTQYF. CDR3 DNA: TGTGCCAGCAGGCAACTCGGGACAGGGGGCAGGGATACGCAGTATTTT.

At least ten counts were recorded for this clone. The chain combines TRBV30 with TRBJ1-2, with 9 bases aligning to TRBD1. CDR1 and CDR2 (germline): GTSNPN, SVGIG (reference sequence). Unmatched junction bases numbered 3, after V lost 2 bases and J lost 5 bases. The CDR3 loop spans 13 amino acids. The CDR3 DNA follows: TGTGCCTGGAGTTCCGGGACAGGGTATGGCTACACCTTC. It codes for CAWSSGTGYGYTF.